One sample yielded the 12 T cell receptor beta chains listed below, sequenced in a study of neurological immune-mediated disorders. TCRdb re-called the 5' RACE reads through MiXCR, storing one row per CDR3 protein. The repertoire holds tens of thousands of distinct CDR3 sequences, under 14% seen once, with about 3.9% in the top ten. Sequences were obtained from CD4+ T cells from blood. The receptors were sampled from a woman aged 30 to 39 with HTLV-1-associated myelopathy (HAM/TSP).

This clonotype was seen at least ten times. The V and J genes are TRBV27 and TRBJ2-7; 8 bases align to TRBD1. Germline V lookup: CDR1 MNHEY, CDR2 SMNVEV (reference sequence). J lost 0 bases, V lost 5 bases, and 3 bases had no gene match. The CDR3 consists of 14 residues. The CDR3 is CASSTQGVSYEQYF. The DNA of the CDR3 is TGTGCCAGCAGTACACAGGGGGTCTCCTACGAGCAGTACTTC.

This clonotype was seen at least ten times. The V and J genes are TRBV6-1 and TRBJ1-1; 7 bases fit TRBD1. Unmatched junction bases numbered 6, after V lost 8 bases and J lost 0 bases. This CDR3 comprises 14 residues. Germline loops: CDR1 MNHNS, CDR2 SASEGT. DNA of the CDR3: TGTGCCAGCGTAGAGACAGGGATGAACACTGAAGCTTTCTTT. Its translation is CASVETGMNTEAFF.

This clonotype has a count of ten or more. V and J are TRBV10-1 and TRBJ2-1; D may be TRBD2 (6 bases). The germline V gene encodes CDR1 WNHNN and CDR2 SYGVQD (reference sequence). Trimming took off 4 bases at V and 0 bases at J, with 13 bases between the two ends. CDR3 size: 16 residues. The CDR3 DNA reads as TGCGCCAGCAGTGGTAGCGGTACTACCTCCTACAATGAGCAGTTCTTC. Protein: CASSGSGTTSYNEQFF.

This clonotype came up many times. The chain joins TRBV5-5 to TRBJ1-2; the match to TRBD1 covers 7 bases. V lost 5 bases, J lost 4 bases, and 11 bases stayed unmatched. This CDR3 has 15 residues. Germline V CDR1 and CDR2: SGHKS, YYEKEE (reference sequence). The CDR3 DNA is TGTGCCAGCAGGGCTAGACAGGGTGGAGGCTATGGCTACACCTTC. Protein product: CASRARQGGGYGYTF.

There are many counts of this clonotype. This rearrangement joins TRBV5-1 to TRBJ1-1; D remains unclear. The CDR3 has 15 residues. Germline assignment: CDR1 SGHRS and CDR2 YFSETQ. Trimming cost V 4 bases and J 1 base, with 14 bases left between them. The CDR3 coding sequence is TGCGCCAGCAGCGCCGACAAATTGCGGAACACTGAAGCTTTCTTT. Translating gives CASSADKLRNTEAFF. Combining the CDR3 with reference TRBV5-1 and TRBJ1-1 gives the whole variable domain KAGVTQTPRYLIKTRGQQVTLSCSPISGHRSVSWYQQTPGQGLQFLFEYFSETQRNKGNFPGRFSGRQFSNSRSEMNVSTLELGDSALYLCASSADKLRNTEAFFGQGTRLTVV.

This clonotype was seen repeatedly, ten times or more. The V and J genes are TRBV27 and TRBJ2-2, with D possibly TRBD1 on 6 matching bases. Germline V gene data show CDR1 as MNHEY and CDR2 as SMNVEV (reference sequence). V lost 5 bases, J lost 0 bases, and 19 bases lay in between. The CDR3 sequence is 18 residues long. The CDR3 here is CASSHTPLDRSNTGELFF. CDR3 nucleotides: TGTGCCAGCAGTCATACCCCCCTTGACAGGTCGAACACCGGGGAGCTGTTTTTT.

This chain uses TRBV2 with TRBJ1-1, with a tentative D call TRBD1 (6 bases). Germline CDR1 reads SNHLY; CDR2 reads FYNNEI. V gave up 4 bases and J gave up 11 bases, with 17 bases separating them. The CDR3 totals 13 residues. CDR3 sequence: CASSGDTPAGAFF. In DNA, the CDR3 is TGTGCCAGCAGTGGGGACACACCTGCGGGGGCTTTCTTT.

This clonotype was seen many times. The rearrangement uses TRBV10-3 and TRBJ1-3, with no clear D. Germline CDR1 is ENHRY and CDR2 is SYGVKD. Trimming took 9 bases from V and 1 from J, leaving 10 bases between them. This CDR3 contains 13 residues. For the CDR3, the DNA is TGTGCCATTTCTTCGGCTTCTGGAAACACCATATATTTT. It translates to CAISSASGNTIYF.

The gene calls are TRBV24-1 and TRBJ2-1; D may be TRBD2 (6 bases). The CDR3 is 14 amino acids. V lost 5 bases, J lost 9 bases, and 16 bases lay in between. Germline CDR1 and CDR2: KGHDR and SFDVKD. CDR3 in amino acids: CATSGTGVSPEQFF. CDR3 bases: TGTGCCACCAGTGGAACGGGAGTTTCTCCTGAGCAGTTCTTC.

The gene calls are TRBV5-1 and TRBJ2-7; weak D call: TRBD1 (5 bases). The CDR3 contains 12 residues. Looked up from germline, CDR1 is SGHRS and CDR2 is YFSETQ. The V end lost 4 bases, the J end lost 2 bases, and 7 bases lay between the germline ends. CDR3 nucleotide sequence: TGCGCCAGCAGCGACAGTCCCTACGAGCAGTACTTC. It encodes CASSDSPYEQYF.

This clonotype was recorded at least ten times. The chain combines TRBV4-1 with TRBJ2-3; TRBD2 matches at 8 bases. V dropped 4 bases and J dropped 4; count of bases not matched to a gene: 22. The CDR3 sequence is 20 residues long. Looked up from germline, CDR1 is MGHRA and CDR2 is YSYEKL. CDR3: CASSPRLGIQRGSYADTQYF. DNA for the CDR3: TGCGCCAGCAGCCCTCGACTGGGGATTCAGCGGGGGAGTTACGCAGATACGCAGTATTTT.

The gene calls are TRBV6-2 or TRBV6-3 and TRBJ2-3; D is possibly TRBD2 (5 bases). Germline values: CDR1 MNHEY, CDR2 SVGEGT. The CDR3 sequence is 13 residues long. V lost 7 bases and J lost 2, with 10 bases in between. The CDR3 loop is CASMPGNTDTQYF. CDR3 bases: TGTGCCAGCATGCCGGGAAACACAGATACGCAGTATTTT.